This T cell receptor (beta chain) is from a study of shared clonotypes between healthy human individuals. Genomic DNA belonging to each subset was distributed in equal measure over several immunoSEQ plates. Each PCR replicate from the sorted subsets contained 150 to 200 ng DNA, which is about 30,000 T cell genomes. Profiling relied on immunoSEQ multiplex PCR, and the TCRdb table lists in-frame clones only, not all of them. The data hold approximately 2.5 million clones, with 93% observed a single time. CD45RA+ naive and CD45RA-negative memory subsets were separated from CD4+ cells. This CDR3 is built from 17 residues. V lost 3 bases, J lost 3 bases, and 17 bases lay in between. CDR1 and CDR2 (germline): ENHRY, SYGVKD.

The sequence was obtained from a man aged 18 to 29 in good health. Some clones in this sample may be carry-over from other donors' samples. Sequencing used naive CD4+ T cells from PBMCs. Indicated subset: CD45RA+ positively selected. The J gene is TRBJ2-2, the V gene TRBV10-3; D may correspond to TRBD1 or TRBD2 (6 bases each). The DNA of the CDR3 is TGTGCCATCAGTGACCCGGGGCAGGGGAGGTACACCGGGGAGCTGTTTTTT. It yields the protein CAISDPGQGRYTGELFF.